This T cell receptor beta chain was documented in a study of T cells after yellow fever vaccination. By 5'RACE template switching, TCR cDNA was produced, with a universal primer site and UMIs added in the process. Each CDR3 protein is one row after TCRdb ran MiXCR on the 5' RACE reads. The sample carries some 110,000 distinct CDR3 sequences, about 7.2% recorded once. CDR3 size: 16 residues. Trimming removed 2 bases at V and 3 bases at J, with 13 bases between. Germline V lookup: CDR1 KGHSH, CDR2 LQKENI. This clonotype was picked up a small number of times. Its antigen is still unknown. The study, taken as a whole, reports: Clonotype sharing between CD4 and CD8 compartments was small. Although the secondary response was weaker, it peaked faster, at day 5 versus 15.

The chain links TRBV18 to TRBJ2-2; possibly TRBD2 for D (5 bases). The sequence was collected from a man between 18 and 29 years old who received the YFV17D yellow fever vaccine. Sample: CD4+ T cells sorted from PBMCs, taken roughly seven weeks after the first yellow fever vaccination. The DNA of the CDR3 is TGTGCCAGCTCACCAGTCGGAGGTCGGGACACCGGGGAGCTGTTTTTT. Translating gives CASSPVGGRDTGELFF. Full variable domain (rest looked up from reference TRBV18 and TRBJ2-2): NAGVMQNPRHLVRRRGQEARLRCSPMKGHSHVYWYRQLPEEGLKFMVYLQKENIIDESGMPKERFSAEFPKEGPSILRIQQVVRGDSAAYFCASSPVGGRDTGELFFGEGSRLTVL.